The 24 T cell receptor beta chains given below trace back to one sample, sequenced in a study of human T cells and chemical hapten exposure listed by TCRdb under 2021. Library method: RACE. The listed sequencing device is NextSeq 500. TCRdb reprocessed the public reads (quality trimming at Q25 with fastp, clone calling with MiXCR) and kept in-frame beta chains. Under each unique CDR3 protein, matching rows form one entry showing the most common genes and DNA. The sample has around 95,000 distinct CDR3 sequences on record, less than 14% of them singletons. The top ten clonotypes cover approximately 3.1% of the sample. In light of the paper, this sample's time point label describes: pre-sensitization, week 0. What this sample's treatment or condition label stands for: therapeutic diphenylcyclopropenone sensitization with weekly scalp DPC. The sample consisted of whole blood, taken in connection with sensitization to the hapten diphenylcyclopropenone (DPC). These receptors all come from a woman in her sixties with alopecia areata. Some clones in this sample may be carry-over from other donors' samples.

This clonotype was observed a few times. CDR3 amino acids: CASSDLGQPYNEQFF. The CDR3 DNA follows: TGTGCCAGCAGTGACTTGGGACAACCCTACAATGAGCAGTTCTTC. The J gene is TRBJ2-1, the V gene TRBV2; D may be TRBD1 (6 bases). Germline CDR1 is SNHLY and CDR2 is FYNNEI. The CDR3 covers 15 residues. V lost 3 bases to trimming and J lost 2 bases, with 11 bases between them.

In its sample, this clonotype was seen many times. This chain connects TRBV6-5 to TRBJ2-3; 14 bases fit TRBD2. The germline gives CDR1 MNHEY, CDR2 SVGAGI. V lost 6 bases, J lost 1 base, and 6 bases stayed unmatched. The CDR3 has 17 residues. The CDR3 sequence: CASSIRGLAGGTDTQYF. The DNA of the CDR3 is TGTGCCAGCAGCATAAGGGGACTAGCGGGGGGCACAGATACGCAGTATTTT.

There are a few counts of this clonotype. This sequence joins TRBV12-3 or TRBV12-4 and TRBJ2-2; no definite D call. V lost 6 bases and J 0 bases, leaving 20 bases between the germline ends. The CDR3 is 18 residues long. The chain's CDR3 is CASRSRWGGKANTGELFF. The CDR3 bases are TGTGCCAGCAGATCCAGATGGGGTGGGAAAGCGAACACCGGGGAGCTGTTTTTT.

The rearrangement joins TRBV30 to TRBJ1-6; 7 bases agree with TRBD1. V lost 0 bases, J lost 9 bases, and 5 bases stayed unmatched. CDR3 length equals 14 residues. The germline CDR1 and CDR2 sequences are GTSNPN and SVGIG (reference sequence). This CDR3 reads CAWSVHQGGSPLHF. DNA of the CDR3: TGTGCCTGGAGTGTACATCAGGGGGGTTCACCCCTCCACTTT.

This clonotype showed up many times. The CDR3 region has the DNA TGTGCCACCAGGACGGACAGGGGGGGCACTGAAGCTTTCTTT. Translation: CATRTDRGGTEAFF. This rearrangement joins TRBV15 to TRBJ1-1; 10 bases align to TRBD1. Unmatched junction bases numbered 5, after V lost 6 bases and J lost 4 bases. This CDR3 region has 14 residues. Germline CDR1 reads LNHNV; CDR2 reads YYDKDF (reference sequence).

This clonotype was recorded many times. J is TRBJ2-3 and V is TRBV5-4; D remains unclear. In germline, CDR1 is SGHNT, CDR2 YYREEE (reference sequence). This CDR3 is 13 amino acids long. Trimming removed 0 bases from V and 5 bases from J, with 7 bases in between. CDR3 region: CASSLDMKDTQYF. CDR3 DNA: TGTGCCAGCAGCTTGGACATGAAAGATACGCAGTATTTT.

This clonotype was recorded many times. Here the CDR3 DNA reads TGTGCCAGTAGTATTTCCAGCGGGGGGTACTACGAGCAGTACTTC. The encoded protein is CASSISSGGYYEQYF. The genes are TRBV19 and TRBJ2-7, with TRBD2 identical over 9 bases. The germline CDR1 and CDR2 sequences are LNHDA and SQIVND (reference sequence). The CDR3 is 15 residues long. V shed 3 bases, J shed 3 bases, and the junction held 6 bases outside the gene matches.

The gene calls are TRBV29-1 and TRBJ1-2; D gene ambiguous. The germline V gene has CDR1 SQVTM and CDR2 ANQGSEA. Trimming removed 5 bases from V and 1 base from J, with 8 bases in between. This CDR3 region has 12 residues. CDR3 protein: CSVYAVNYGYTF. The DNA for the CDR3 is TGCAGCGTTTATGCAGTTAACTATGGCTACACCTTC.

This clonotype came up a few times. The chain links TRBV10-3 to TRBJ2-1; D uncertain. Germline CDR1 is ENHRY and CDR2 is SYGVKD. The V and J ends lost 2 bases and 4 bases respectively, with 12 bases between them. CDR3 length: 15 residues. In nucleotides, the CDR3 is TGTGCCATCAGTGAGCAGGCTGGGCAATACAATGAGCAGTTCTTC. It specifies CAISEQAGQYNEQFF.

In its sample, this clonotype was seen a few times. The chain joins TRBV7-3 to TRBJ2-3; possible D gene TRBD2, 5 bases. V was pared by 7 bases and J by 6 bases, with 14 bases between. The CDR3 has 13 residues. Germline V lookup: CDR1 SGHTA, CDR2 FQGTGA. The chain's CDR3 is CASKSEGRDTQYF. The CDR3 nucleotides are TGTGCCAGCAAATCAGAGGGAAGGGATACGCAGTATTTT.

The V and J genes are TRBV11-2 and TRBJ2-1, with D unclear. The V and J ends lost 0 bases and 3 bases respectively, with 9 bases between them. The CDR3 totals 15 residues. CDR1 is SGHAT and CDR2 is FQNNGV in the germline V gene. Here the CDR3 reads CASSLDLGFYNEQFF. CDR3 sequence (DNA): TGTGCCAGCAGCTTAGATCTCGGGTTCTACAATGAGCAGTTCTTC.

This clonotype was observed a few times. J is TRBJ2-7 and V is TRBV29-1; TRBD2 matches at 11 bases. CDR3 length: 15 residues. CDR1 and CDR2 (germline): SQVTM, ANQGSEA. After removal of 1 base from V and 3 bases from J, the junction contained 5 bases not matched to a gene. The CDR3 loop is CSVEGLAGIFYEQYF. The CDR3 DNA is TGCAGCGTTGAAGGACTAGCGGGGATTTTCTACGAGCAGTACTTC.

This clonotype was observed a handful of times. The gene calls are TRBV2 and TRBJ2-7; 9 bases are a match to TRBD1. Germline V lookup: CDR1 SNHLY, CDR2 FYNNEI. The CDR3 totals 13 residues. Unmatched junction bases numbered 5, after V lost 7 bases and J lost 4 bases. This CDR3 reads CASNFGQGYEQYF. Written as DNA, the CDR3 is TGTGCCAGCAATTTCGGACAGGGGTACGAGCAGTACTTC.

This rearrangement joins TRBV10-3 to TRBJ2-7; 7 nucleotides line up with TRBD1. The CDR3 is 13 residues long. Losses at the gene ends were 7 bases for V and 2 bases for J; bases not matched to a gene: 5. From germline, CDR1 is ENHRY and CDR2 SYGVKD. The CDR3 nucleotides read TGTGCCATCACCGACAGGGAAGCCTACGAGCAGTACTTC. Its translation: CAITDREAYEQYF.

The chain recombines TRBV27 with TRBJ2-7; 8 nucleotides agree with TRBD1. V shed 0 bases, J shed 0 bases, and the junction held 1 base outside the gene matches. CDR3 length: 15 amino acids. From germline, CDR1 is MNHEY and CDR2 SMNVEV (reference sequence). As DNA, the CDR3 is TGTGCCAGCAGTTTATCACAGGGGGTCTCCTACGAGCAGTACTTC. It encodes CASSLSQGVSYEQYF.

This chain joins TRBV5-4 and TRBJ2-3; D call uncertain. V was pared by 1 base and J by 0 bases, with 9 bases between. The CDR3 has 15 residues. CDR1 and CDR2 (germline): SGHNT, YYREEE (reference sequence). In DNA form, the CDR3 reads TGTGCCAGCAGCTTGCCAGGTACTAGCACAGATACGCAGTATTTT. Translated: CASSLPGTSTDTQYF.

In its sample, this clonotype was seen a few times. The V gene is TRBV2, the J gene TRBJ2-6; D uncertain. Between the trimmed V and J ends, which lost 8 bases and 0 bases, there was a span of 8 bases. The CDR3 runs to 14 residues. The germline gives CDR1 SNHLY, CDR2 FYNNEI. CDR3 nucleotides: TGTGCCAGCGCCGACGGCTCTGGGGCCAACGTCCTGACTTTC. It yields the protein CASADGSGANVLTF.

The sample holds many counts of this clonotype. V and J are TRBV12-3 or TRBV12-4 and TRBJ2-1, with 14 bases fitting TRBD2. The CDR3 has 18 residues. V was clipped by 4 bases and J by 0 bases; unmatched bases: 5. The CDR3 here is CASSSGTSGGISYNEQFF. In nucleotides, the CDR3 is TGTGCCAGCAGTTCCGGGACTAGCGGGGGCATCTCCTACAATGAGCAGTTCTTC.

The chain joins TRBV18 to TRBJ1-4, with D uncertain. Germline loops: CDR1 KGHSH, CDR2 LQKENI. The CDR3 runs to 16 residues. The V end was cut by 2 bases, the J end by 5 bases, with 15 bases between. This chain's CDR3 is CASSPVSELLNEKLFF. As DNA, the CDR3 is TGTGCCAGCTCACCAGTCTCAGAGTTACTCAATGAAAAACTGTTTTTT. The whole variable domain, remainder taken from reference TRBV18 and TRBJ1-4, is NAGVMQNPRHLVRRRGQEARLRCSPMKGHSHVYWYRQLPEEGLKFMVYLQKENIIDESGMPKERFSAEFPKEGPSILRIQQVVRGDSAAYFCASSPVSELLNEKLFFGSGTQLSVL.

This clonotype qualifies as medium-sized. In DNA form, the CDR3 reads TGCAGCGTCCCCGCCGGACTAGCGGGGGGGTCGTACGGGGAGCTGTTTTTT. Protein: CSVPAGLAGGSYGELFF. The V call is TRBV29-1, the J call TRBJ2-2, with 15 bases that match TRBD2. With 6 bases clipped from V and 7 bases from J, the junction kept 12 bases outside the gene matches. The length of the CDR3 is 17 residues. Germline V gene sequence: CDR1 SQVTM, CDR2 ANQGSEA.

This clonotype was counted many times. This chain uses TRBV29-1 with TRBJ1-1; unclear D gene. The germline V gene has CDR1 SQVTM and CDR2 ANQGSEA. This CDR3 spans 13 amino acids. Trimming took off 5 bases at V and 0 bases at J, with 10 bases between the two ends. The CDR3 protein is CSVCEHMNTEAFF. For the CDR3, the DNA is TGCAGCGTTTGTGAACACATGAACACTGAAGCTTTCTTT.

This clonotype was seen a handful of times. This chain connects TRBV3-1 to TRBJ2-3, with 10 bases aligning to TRBD2. V was pared by 4 bases and J by 1 base, with 5 bases of the junction left unmatched. The CDR3 length is 16 residues. From germline, CDR1 is LGHDT and CDR2 YNNKEL (reference sequence). The CDR3 DNA reads as TGTGCCAGCAGCCCAACTAGCGGGGCCCGCACAGATACGCAGTATTTT. Protein product: CASSPTSGARTDTQYF.

V usage is TRBV20-1 and J usage is TRBJ2-1; 10 bases line up with TRBD1. Per the germline V gene, CDR1 is DFQATT and CDR2 is SNEGSKA (reference sequence). With 1 base clipped from V and 15 bases from J, the junction kept 9 bases outside the gene matches. The CDR3 extends over 13 amino acids. CDR3 nucleotide sequence: TGCAGTGCTAGAGTTCACTCCGGGACAGGGGCGTTCTTC. Its translation is CSARVHSGTGAFF.

This clonotype has a count of ten or more. The chain is built from TRBV20-1 and TRBJ2-1; D is uncertain. The V gene's germline CDR1 is DFQATT and CDR2 SNEGSKA (reference sequence). The V end lost 0 bases, the J end lost 1 base, and 10 bases lay between the germline ends. The CDR3 sequence is 15 residues long. The CDR3 reads CSARDPVRSYNEQFF. CDR3 nucleotides: TGCAGTGCTAGAGACCCAGTCAGGTCCTACAATGAGCAGTTCTTC.